This TCR beta chain came from a study of blood T cells in healthy people across ages. General observations from the study: Naive and antigen-experienced cells could not be conclusively compared, given unsorted PBMCs. More naive CD4+ cells and higher diversity marked long-lived donors relative to aged donors.

Germline CDR1 and CDR2: SGDLS and YYNGEE. This CDR3 spans 15 amino acids. V dropped 0 bases and J dropped 1 base, with 10 bases sitting between them. This clonotype was recorded a few times. What it binds is unknown. Combining a sample-barcoded 5' primer with a J-beta primer mix, a second PCR ran for about 6 to 12 cycles. Each cDNA molecule received a tag from a template-switch adaptor that had 12 random nucleotides. Each CDR3 protein gets one entry after TCRdb re-called the 5' RACE reads with MiXCR. Of about 1,800,000 distinct CDR3 sequences detected, 28% appear once; the ten largest clones hold 7.7%. The donors, all healthy, were Caucasians living in Russia, aged roughly 6 to 100.

The receptor was derived from a woman aged 25 to 39 in good health. The V call is TRBV9, the J call TRBJ1-2; possibly TRBD1 for D (5 bases). The material sequenced was blood. The CDR3 DNA follows: TGTGCCAGCAGCGTAGCTGAGACAGTTAACTATGGCTACACCTTC. It is translated as CASSVAETVNYGYTF.